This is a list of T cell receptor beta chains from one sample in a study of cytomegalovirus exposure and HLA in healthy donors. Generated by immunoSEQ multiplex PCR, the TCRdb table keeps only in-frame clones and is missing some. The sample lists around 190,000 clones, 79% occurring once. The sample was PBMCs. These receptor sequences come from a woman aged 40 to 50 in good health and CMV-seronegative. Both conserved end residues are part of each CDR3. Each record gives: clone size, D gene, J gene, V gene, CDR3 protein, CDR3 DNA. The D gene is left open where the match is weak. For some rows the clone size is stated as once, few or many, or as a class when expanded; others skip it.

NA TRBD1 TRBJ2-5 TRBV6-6 CAIRGQGAGETQYF TGTGCCATCCGAGGACAGGGGGCCGGGGAGACCCAGTACTTC
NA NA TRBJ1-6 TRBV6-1 CASSERGGENSPLHF TGTGCCAGCAGTGAACGGGGGGGAGAAAATTCACCCCTCCACTTT
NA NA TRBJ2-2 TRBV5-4 CASSYISTGELFF TGTGCCAGCAGCTATATTAGCACCGGGGAGCTGTTTTTT
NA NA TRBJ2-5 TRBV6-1 CASSEGQELRETQYF TGTGCCAGCAGTGAAGGACAGGAGCTAAGGGAGACCCAGTACTTC
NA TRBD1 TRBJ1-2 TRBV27 CASSFIGTGGNYGYTF TGTGCCAGCAGTTTCATAGGGACAGGGGGCAACTATGGCTACACCTTC
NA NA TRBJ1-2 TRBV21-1 CASSKVTQGAANYGYTF TGTGCCAGCAGCAAAGTAACACAGGGGGCTGCTAACTATGGCTACACCTTC
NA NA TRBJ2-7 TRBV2 CASSAWGQGSYEQYF TGTGCCAGCAGCGCTTGGGGGCAGGGGTCCTACGAGCAGTACTTC
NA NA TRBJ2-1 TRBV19 CASAARNEQFF TGTGCCAGTGCCGCCAGGAATGAGCAGTTCTTC
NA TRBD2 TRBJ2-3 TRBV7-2 CASSLASGRSADTQYF TGTGCCAGCAGCTTAGCTAGCGGGAGAAGCGCAGATACGCAGTATTTT
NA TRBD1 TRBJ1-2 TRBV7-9 CASSLPDRGPDGYTF TGTGCCAGCAGCTTACCTGACAGGGGGCCGGACGGCTACACCTTC
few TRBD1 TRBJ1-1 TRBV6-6 CASSYSSRGRTEAFF TGTGCCAGCAGTTACAGTAGCAGGGGGCGCACTGAAGCTTTCTTT